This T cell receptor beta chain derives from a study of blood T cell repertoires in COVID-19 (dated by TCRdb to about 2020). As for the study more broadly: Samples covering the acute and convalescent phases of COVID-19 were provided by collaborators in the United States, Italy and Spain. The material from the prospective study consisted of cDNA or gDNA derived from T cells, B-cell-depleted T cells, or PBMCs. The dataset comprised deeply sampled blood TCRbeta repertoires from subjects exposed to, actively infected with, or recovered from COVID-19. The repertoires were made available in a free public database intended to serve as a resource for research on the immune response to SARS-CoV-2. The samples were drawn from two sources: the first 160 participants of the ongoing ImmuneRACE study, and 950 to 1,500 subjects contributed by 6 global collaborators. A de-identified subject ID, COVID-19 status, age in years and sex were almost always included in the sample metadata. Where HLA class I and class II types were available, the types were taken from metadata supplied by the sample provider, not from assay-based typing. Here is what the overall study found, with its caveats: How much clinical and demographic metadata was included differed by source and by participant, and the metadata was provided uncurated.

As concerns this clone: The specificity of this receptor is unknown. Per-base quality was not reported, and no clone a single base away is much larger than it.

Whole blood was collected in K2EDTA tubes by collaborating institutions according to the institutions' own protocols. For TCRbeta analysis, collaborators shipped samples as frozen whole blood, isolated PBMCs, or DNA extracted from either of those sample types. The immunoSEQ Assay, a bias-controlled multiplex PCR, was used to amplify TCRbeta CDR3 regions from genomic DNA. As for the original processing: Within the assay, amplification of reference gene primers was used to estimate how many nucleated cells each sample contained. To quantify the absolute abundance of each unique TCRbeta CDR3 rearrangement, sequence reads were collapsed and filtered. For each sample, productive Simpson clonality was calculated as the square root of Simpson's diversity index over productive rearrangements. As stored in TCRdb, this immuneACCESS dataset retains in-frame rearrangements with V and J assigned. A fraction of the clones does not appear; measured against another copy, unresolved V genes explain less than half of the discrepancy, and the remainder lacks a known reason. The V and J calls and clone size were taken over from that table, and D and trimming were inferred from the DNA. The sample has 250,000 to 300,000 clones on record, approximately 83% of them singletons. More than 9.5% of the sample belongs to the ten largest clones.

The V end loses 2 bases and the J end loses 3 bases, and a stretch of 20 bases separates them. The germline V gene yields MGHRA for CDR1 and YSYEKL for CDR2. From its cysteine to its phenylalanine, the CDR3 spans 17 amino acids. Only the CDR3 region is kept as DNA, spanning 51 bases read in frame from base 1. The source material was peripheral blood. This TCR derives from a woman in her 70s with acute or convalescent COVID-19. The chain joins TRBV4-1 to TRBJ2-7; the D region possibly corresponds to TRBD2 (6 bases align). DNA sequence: TGCGCCAGCAGCCAATATTACCGCCAGCGGGTAGGCTACGAGCAGTACTTC. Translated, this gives CASSQYYRQRVGYEQYF.